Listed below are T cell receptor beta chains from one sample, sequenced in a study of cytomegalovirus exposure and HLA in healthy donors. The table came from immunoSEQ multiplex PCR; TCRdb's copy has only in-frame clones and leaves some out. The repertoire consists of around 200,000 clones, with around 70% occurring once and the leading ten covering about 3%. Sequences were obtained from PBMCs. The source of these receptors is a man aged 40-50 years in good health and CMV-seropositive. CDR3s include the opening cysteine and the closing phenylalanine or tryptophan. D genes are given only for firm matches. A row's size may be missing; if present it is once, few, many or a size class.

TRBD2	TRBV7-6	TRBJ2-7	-	CASSRGLADPYGQYF	TGTGCCAGCAGCCGGGGACTAGCGGATCCCTACGGGCAGTACTTC
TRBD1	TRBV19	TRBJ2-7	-	CASSRGTGEYEQYF	TGTGCCAGTAGTAGAGGGACAGGGGAATACGAGCAGTACTTC
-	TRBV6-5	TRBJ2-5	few	CASSVTGQETQYF	TGTGCCAGCAGCGTAACCGGGCAAGAGACCCAGTACTTC
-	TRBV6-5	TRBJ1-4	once	CASSRREGGYEKLFF	TGTGCCAGCAGTCGGAGGGAGGGGGGATATGAAAAACTGTTTTTT
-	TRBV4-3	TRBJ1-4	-	CASSQARASEKLFF	TGCGCCAGCAGCCAAGCGAGGGCGTCGGAAAAACTGTTTTTT
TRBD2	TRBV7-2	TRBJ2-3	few	CASSLLSGGGTDTQYF	TGTGCCAGCAGCTTATTGTCGGGGGGAGGGACAGATACGCAGTATTTT
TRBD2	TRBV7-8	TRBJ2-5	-	CASSLSGGEETQYF	TGTGCCAGCAGCCTTAGCGGGGGGGAAGAGACCCAGTACTTC
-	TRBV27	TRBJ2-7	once	CASSWIGGEQYF	TGTGCCAGCAGTTGGATCGGGGGCGAGCAGTACTTC
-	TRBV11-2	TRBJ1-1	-	CASSLGDDRTHVAFF	TGTGCCAGCAGCTTAGGGGACGACAGGACCCATGTGGCTTTCTTT
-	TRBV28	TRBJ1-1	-	CASTTGVQTEAFF	TGTGCCAGCACCACAGGCGTTCAGACTGAAGCTTTCTTT
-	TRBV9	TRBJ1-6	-	CASSVQGVGSPLHF	TGTGCCAGCAGCGTTCAAGGGGTTGGGTCACCCCTCCACTTT
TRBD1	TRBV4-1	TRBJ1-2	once	CASSPLGQGGWYGYTF	TGCGCCAGCAGCCCCCTCGGACAGGGCGGTTGGTATGGCTACACCTTC
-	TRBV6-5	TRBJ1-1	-	CASSYAYTMNTEAFF	TGTGCCAGCAGTTACGCCTATACTATGAACACTGAAGCTTTCTTT
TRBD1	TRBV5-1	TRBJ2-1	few	CASSTGTVSYNEQFF	TGCGCCAGCAGTACCGGGACAGTCTCCTACAATGAGCAGTTCTTC
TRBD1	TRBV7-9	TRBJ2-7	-	CASGQGGLGEQYF	TGTGCCAGCGGACAGGGGGGGCTAGGAGAGCAGTACTTC
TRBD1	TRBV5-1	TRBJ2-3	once	CASSFGSGQGTSTDTQYF	TGCGCCAGCAGCTTTGGTTCTGGACAGGGGACTAGCACAGATACGCAGTATTTT
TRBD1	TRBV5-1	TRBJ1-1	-	CASSPSTGTEAFF	TGTGCCAGCAGCCCCTCGACAGGGACTGAAGCTTTCTTT
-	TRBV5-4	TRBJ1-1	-	CASSFGGNTEAFF	TGTGCCAGCAGCTTCGGGGGGAACACTGAAGCTTTCTTT
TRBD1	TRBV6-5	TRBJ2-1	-	CASSYSGGQIYNEQFF	TGTGCCAGCAGTTACTCTGGGGGACAGATCTACAATGAGCAGTTCTTC
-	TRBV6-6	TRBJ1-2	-	CASSYAGWNGYTF	TGTGCCAGCAGTTACGCGGGGTGGAATGGCTACACCTTC
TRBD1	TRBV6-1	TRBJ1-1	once	CASSERGQGRAGTEAFF	TGTGCCAGCAGTGAGAGGGGACAGGGCCGTGCAGGCACTGAAGCTTTCTTT
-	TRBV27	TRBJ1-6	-	CASSLRGGNSPLHF	TGTGCCAGCAGTTTAAGGGGTGGTAATTCACCCCTCCACTTT
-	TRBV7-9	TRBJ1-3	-	CASSTIRGSGNTIYF	TGTGCCAGCAGCACCATCAGGGGCTCTGGAAACACCATATATTTT
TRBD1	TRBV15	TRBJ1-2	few	CATSRGTVYTF	TGTGCCACCAGCAGGGGGACAGTCTACACCTTC